The rows below give T cell receptor beta chains drawn from one sample of a study of control samples from healthy donors and cancer patients. Only in-frame clones appear in the TCRdb table, and some are missing; sequencing was by immunoSEQ multiplex PCR. The sample lists 70,000 or so clones, approximately 84% seen once, with approximately 15% in the top ten. Sequenced: blood. Receptors were obtained from a man aged 45 to 65 in good health. CDR3s include the opening cysteine and the closing phenylalanine or tryptophan. The order of the fields is J gene, D gene, clone size, V gene, CDR3 protein, CDR3 DNA. D genes are given only for firm matches. The size of a clone is reported for some rows only, either as once, few or many, or as a class for expanded clones.

TRBJ2-7 | - | once | TRBV5-1 | CASSLQSSYEQYF | TGCGCCAGCAGCTTACAGTCCTCCTACGAGCAGTACTTC
TRBJ2-1 | TRBD2 | - | TRBV5-4 | CASIPGGLAGVGEQFF | TGTGCCAGCATCCCGGGCGGACTAGCGGGAGTAGGTGAGCAGTTCTTC
TRBJ2-7 | - | - | TRBV19 | CASSMVVGEQYF | TGTGCCAGTAGTATGGTGGTTGGCGAGCAGTACTTC
TRBJ1-1 | - | medium-sized | TRBV2 | CASTQGEGTEAFF | TGTGCCAGCACCCAGGGCGAGGGCACTGAAGCTTTCTTT
TRBJ1-1 | - | - | TRBV29-1 | CSVEDRTQAFF | TGCAGCGTTGAAGATCGGACGCAAGCTTTCTTT
TRBJ2-7 | - | - | TRBV28 | CASSLWAGARDEQYF | TGTGCCAGCAGTTTATGGGCGGGGGCGCGGGACGAGCAGTACTTC
TRBJ2-1 | - | - | TRBV7-8 | CASSWVDNEQFF | TGTGCCAGCAGCTGGGTCGACAATGAGCAGTTCTTC
TRBJ2-2 | TRBD2 | - | TRBV5-1 | CASSAATSGMNTGELFF | TGCGCCAGCAGCGCGGCCACTAGCGGGATGAACACCGGGGAGCTGTTTTTT
TRBJ2-7 | - | - | TRBV10-2 | CASSDADLSYEQYF | TGCGCCAGCAGTGATGCGGACCTCTCCTACGAGCAGTACTTC
TRBJ2-3 | - | - | TRBV20-1 | CSARRADTQYF | TGCAGTGCTAGAAGGGCCGATACGCAGTATTTT
TRBJ1-4 | - | - | TRBV19 | CASSIQLATNEKLFF | TGTGCCAGTAGTATACAGCTCGCAACTAATGAAAAACTGTTTTTT
TRBJ2-5 | TRBD1 | - | TRBV7-3 | CASSVGQGRKETQYF | TGTGCCAGCAGTGTGGGACAGGGGCGAAAAGAGACCCAGTACTTC
TRBJ2-3 | - | - | TRBV27 | CASALRPALSTDTQYF | TGTGCCAGCGCCCTAAGGCCCGCGCTTAGCACAGATACGCAGTATTTT
TRBJ1-5 | - | - | TRBV6-6 | CASSYDPLPQPQHF | TGTGCCAGCAGTTACGACCCGCTCCCTCAGCCCCAGCATTTT
TRBJ1-5 | - | - | TRBV5-1 | CASSLGGGNQPQHF | TGCGCCAGCAGCTTGGGGGGCGGCAATCAGCCCCAGCATTTT
TRBJ1-2 | - | - | TRBV29-1 | CSVDRVNYGYTF | TGCAGCGTTGACAGGGTAAACTATGGCTACACCTTC
TRBJ1-6 | TRBD1 | - | TRBV2 | CASSFTLPGQAGSPLHF | TGTGCCAGCAGTTTTACCCTGCCGGGACAGGCAGGATCACCCCTCCACTTT
TRBJ2-7 | - | - | TRBV11-2 | CASSSGRTYEQYF | TGTGCCAGCAGCTCGGGACGGACCTACGAGCAGTACTTC
TRBJ2-3 | - | - | TRBV28 | CASSLLWETKYTQYF | TGTGCCAGCAGTTTATTGTGGGAGACGAAGTATACGCAGTATTTT
TRBJ2-5 | TRBD1 | - | TRBV10-3 | CAISQGEETQYF | TGTGCCATCAGCCAGGGGGAAGAGACCCAGTACTTC
TRBJ2-3 | TRBD1 | - | TRBV19 | CASTVDRLTDTQYF | TGTGCCAGTACCGTGGACAGGCTCACAGATACGCAGTATTTT
TRBJ1-3 | - | - | TRBV12-3/TRBV12-4 | CASSPGGGNTIYF | TGTGCCAGCAGCCCCGGGGGTGGAAACACCATATATTTT
TRBJ1-1 | - | - | TRBV3-1/TRBV3-2 | CASSQDRVGEAFF | TGTGCCAGCAGCCAAGACAGGGTTGGTGAAGCTTTCTTT
TRBJ2-1 | - | - | TRBV18 | CASSPSLGGFDNEQFF | TGTGCCAGCTCACCATCTCTGGGGGGTTTCGACAATGAGCAGTTCTTC
TRBJ1-2 | - | - | TRBV30 | CAWFILNYGYTF | TGTGCCTGGTTCATACTTAACTATGGCTACACCTTC
TRBJ2-7 | - | - | TRBV18 | CASSRETSYEQYF | TGTGCCAGCTCAAGGGAGACCTCCTACGAGCAGTACTTC
TRBJ2-3 | - | - | TRBV7-2 | CASSLVQVTDTQYF | TGTGCCAGCAGCTTAGTACAGGTTACAGATACGCAGTATTTT
TRBJ2-2 | - | - | TRBV11-3 | CASSPLVGELFF | TGTGCCAGCAGCCCTCTCGTCGGGGAGCTGTTTTTT
TRBJ2-7 | - | - | TRBV28 | CASSLSAGRYEQYF | TGTGCCAGCAGTTTATCGGCGGGGCGCTACGAGCAGTACTTC
TRBJ2-7 | - | - | TRBV27 | CASRGGWGPSHEQYF | TGTGCCAGCAGGGGTGGTTGGGGGCCTTCCCACGAGCAGTACTTC
TRBJ2-4 | - | - | TRBV4-2 | CASSHERGRGIQYF | TGTGCCAGCAGCCATGAAAGGGGGCGGGGCATTCAGTACTTC
TRBJ2-2 | - | - | TRBV5-1 | CASSLRSVDTGELFF | TGCGCCAGCAGCTTGCGTTCCGTAGACACCGGGGAGCTGTTTTTT
TRBJ1-1 | TRBD1 | - | TRBV18 | CASSFGTGGMNTEAFF | TGTGCCAGCTCATTTGGGACAGGGGGCATGAACACTGAAGCTTTCTTT
TRBJ1-3 | - | - | TRBV19 | CASSIVYGSGNTIYF | TGTGCCAGTAGTATAGTCTACGGCTCCGGAAACACCATATATTTT
TRBJ2-3 | - | - | TRBV18 | CASSPRRGTDTQYF | TGTGCCAGCTCACCCAGGAGGGGCACAGATACGCAGTATTTT
TRBJ2-1 | TRBD2 | - | TRBV24-1 | CATSDPTTGRAEQFF | TGTGCCACCAGTGACCCCACGACTGGGAGGGCTGAGCAGTTCTTC
TRBJ2-7 | - | - | TRBV6-1 | CASSETGALLKDEQYF | TGTGCCAGCAGTGAGACGGGAGCCCTCTTGAAGGACGAGCAGTACTTC
TRBJ2-3 | TRBD2 | - | TRBV5-6 | CASSLGGRTDTQYF | TGTGCCAGCAGCTTGGGCGGGAGGACAGATACGCAGTATTTT
TRBJ1-1 | - | - | TRBV2 | CASRRPENTEAFF | TGTGCCAGCAGGAGGCCCGAGAACACTGAAGCTTTCTTT
TRBJ1-5 | - | - | TRBV6-2/TRBV6-3 | CASSLLRSGVGNNQPQHF | TGTGCCAGCAGTCTCCTCCGGTCAGGCGTTGGTAACAATCAGCCCCAGCATTTT
TRBJ2-1 | - | - | TRBV9 | CASSVERGAHNEQFF | TGTGCCAGCAGCGTAGAGAGAGGGGCCCACAATGAGCAGTTCTTC
TRBJ1-2 | - | few | TRBV4-3 | CASSQVEGREDYTF | TGCGCCAGCAGCCAAGTAGAGGGTCGGGAGGACTACACCTTC
TRBJ2-7 | - | few | TRBV7-2 | CASSRQGSGGYEQYF | TGTGCCAGCAGCCGTCAGGGGTCGGGGGGTTACGAGCAGTACTTC
TRBJ2-3 | TRBD2 | once | TRBV2 | CASRTTSGGRGTQYF | TGTGCCAGCAGGACGACTAGCGGGGGTCGGGGTACGCAGTATTTT
TRBJ1-3 | - | - | TRBV5-8 | CASRREPGNTIYF | TGTGCCAGCAGGCGAGAACCTGGAAACACCATATATTTT
TRBJ1-1 | - | - | TRBV27 | CASSPLGTLNTEAFF | TGTGCCAGCAGTCCCCTTGGGACACTGAACACTGAAGCTTTCTTT
TRBJ2-6 | - | - | TRBV7-3 | CASSPGTYSGANVLTF | TGTGCCAGCAGCCCAGGAACCTACTCTGGGGCCAACGTCCTGACTTTC
TRBJ2-3 | TRBD2 | - | TRBV7-2 | CASSSLAGIPDTQYF | TGTGCCAGCAGCTCTTTAGCGGGAATCCCAGATACGCAGTATTTT
TRBJ2-7 | TRBD2 | - | TRBV9 | CASSPGLAGSYEQYF | TGTGCCAGCAGCCCGGGACTAGCGGGATCCTACGAGCAGTACTTC
TRBJ1-1 | - | - | TRBV18 | CASSFDTEAFF | TGTGCCAGCTCCTTCGACACTGAAGCTTTCTTT